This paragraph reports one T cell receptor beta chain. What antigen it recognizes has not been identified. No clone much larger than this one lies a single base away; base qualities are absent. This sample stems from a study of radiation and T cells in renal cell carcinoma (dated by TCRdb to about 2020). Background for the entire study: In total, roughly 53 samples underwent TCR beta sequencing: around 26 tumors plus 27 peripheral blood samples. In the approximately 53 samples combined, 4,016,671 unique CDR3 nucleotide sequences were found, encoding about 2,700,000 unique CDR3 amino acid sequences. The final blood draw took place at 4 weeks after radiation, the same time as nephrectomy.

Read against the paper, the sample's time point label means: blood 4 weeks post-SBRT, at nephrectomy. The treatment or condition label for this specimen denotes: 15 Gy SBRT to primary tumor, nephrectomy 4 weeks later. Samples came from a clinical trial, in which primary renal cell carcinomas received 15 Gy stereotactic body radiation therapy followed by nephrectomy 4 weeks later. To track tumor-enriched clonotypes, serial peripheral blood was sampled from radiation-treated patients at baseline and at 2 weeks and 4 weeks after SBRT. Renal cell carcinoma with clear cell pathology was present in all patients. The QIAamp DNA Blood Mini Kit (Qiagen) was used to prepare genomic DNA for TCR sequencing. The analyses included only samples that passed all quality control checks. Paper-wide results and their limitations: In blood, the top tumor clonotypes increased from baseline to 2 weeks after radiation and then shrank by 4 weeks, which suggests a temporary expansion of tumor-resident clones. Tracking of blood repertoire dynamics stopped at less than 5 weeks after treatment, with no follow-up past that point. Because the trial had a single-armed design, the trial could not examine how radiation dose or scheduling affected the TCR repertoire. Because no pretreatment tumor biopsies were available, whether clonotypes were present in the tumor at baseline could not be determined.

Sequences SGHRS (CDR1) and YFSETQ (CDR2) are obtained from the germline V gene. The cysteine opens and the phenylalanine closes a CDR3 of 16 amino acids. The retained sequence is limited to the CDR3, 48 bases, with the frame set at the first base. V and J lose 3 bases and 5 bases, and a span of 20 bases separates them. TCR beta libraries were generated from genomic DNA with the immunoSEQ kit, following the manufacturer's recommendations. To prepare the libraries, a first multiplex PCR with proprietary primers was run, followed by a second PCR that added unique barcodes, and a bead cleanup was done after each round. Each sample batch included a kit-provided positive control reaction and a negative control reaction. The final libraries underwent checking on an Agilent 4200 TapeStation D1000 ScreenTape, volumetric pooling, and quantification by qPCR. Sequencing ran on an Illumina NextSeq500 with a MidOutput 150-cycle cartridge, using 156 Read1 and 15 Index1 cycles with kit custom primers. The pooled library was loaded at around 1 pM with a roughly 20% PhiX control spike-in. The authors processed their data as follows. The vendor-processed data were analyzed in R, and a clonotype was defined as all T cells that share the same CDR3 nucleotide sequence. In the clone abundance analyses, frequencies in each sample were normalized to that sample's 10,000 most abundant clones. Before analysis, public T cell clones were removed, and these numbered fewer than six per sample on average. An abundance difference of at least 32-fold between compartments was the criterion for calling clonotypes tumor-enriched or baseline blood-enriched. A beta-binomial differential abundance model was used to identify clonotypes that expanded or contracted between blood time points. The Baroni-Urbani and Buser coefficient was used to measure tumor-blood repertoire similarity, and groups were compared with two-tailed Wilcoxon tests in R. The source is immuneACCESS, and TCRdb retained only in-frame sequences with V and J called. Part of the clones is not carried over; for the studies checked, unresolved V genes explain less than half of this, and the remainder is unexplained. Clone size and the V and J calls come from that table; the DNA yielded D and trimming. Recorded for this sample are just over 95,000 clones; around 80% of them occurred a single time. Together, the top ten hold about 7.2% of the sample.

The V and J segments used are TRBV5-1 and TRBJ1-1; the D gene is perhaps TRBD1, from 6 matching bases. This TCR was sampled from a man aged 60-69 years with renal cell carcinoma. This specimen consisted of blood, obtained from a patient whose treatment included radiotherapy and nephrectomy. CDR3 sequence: CASSWGTLAVGTEAFF. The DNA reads TGCGCCAGCAGCTGGGGGACACTCGCGGTGGGTACTGAAGCTTTCTTT.